This is a list of T cell receptor beta chains from one sample in a study of CD8+ T cells in alopecia areata. Produced via immunoSEQ multiplex PCR; TCRdb's table is partial and in-frame only. The table shows about 190,000 clones, with more than 50% occurring only once. The material sequenced was CD4+ T cells sorted from blood, taken at week 24, from a patient treated with tofacitinib. All receptors derive from a human donor with alopecia areata. CDR3s include the opening cysteine and the closing phenylalanine or tryptophan. Size is omitted from some rows. Given values are once, few, many or a class for expanded clones.

>TRBJ1-6|TRBV30|NA
CAWSVSGGSPLHF
>TRBJ2-1|TRBV5-5|NA
CASSLDLPGRYNEQFF
>TRBJ2-5|TRBV5-6|NA
CASSLWGGETQYF
>TRBJ2-1|TRBV29-1|once
CSVKGGDSAYNEQFF
>TRBJ1-5|TRBV2|NA
CASSVGSNQPQHF
>TRBJ2-5|TRBV30|NA
CAWTSGTSVETQYF
>TRBJ2-3|TRBV5-6|NA
CASSLIGGAGTDTQYF
>TRBJ2-7|TRBV7-2|few
CASRPSSSFYEQYF
>TRBJ1-5|TRBV21-1|few
CASSKAGRGFGSQPQHF
>TRBJ2-3|TRBV29-1|NA
CSVGGRNTDTQYF
>TRBJ2-1|TRBV5-1|NA
CASSGPSGDNEQFF
>TRBJ2-1|TRBV27|few
CASSLAGGPGEQFF
>TRBJ2-1|TRBV4-3|NA
CASSRSRGLAERYNEQFF
>TRBJ1-2|TRBV30|NA
CAWSGSTWRNYGYTF
>TRBJ2-1|TRBV27|once
CASSETRDSYNEQFF
>TRBJ2-3|TRBV29-1|few
CSVVGQSSTDTQYF
>TRBJ1-1|TRBV29-1|NA
CSVDPQGAGNTEAFF
>TRBJ1-2|TRBV11-2|once
CASSLGRDGHTF
>TRBJ2-3|TRBV30|NA
CAWSGSDTQYF
>TRBJ2-1|TRBV19|few
CASSTGDEQFF
>TRBJ2-7|TRBV10-3|few
CAIRGQGSYEQYF
>TRBJ1-4|TRBV30|few
CAWSRQANEKLFF
>TRBJ2-5|TRBV5-6|once
CASSLGGLGTAETQYF
>TRBJ1-1|TRBV2|NA
CASSEQTEAFF
>TRBJ2-7|TRBV29-1|few
CSVGRDSRPYEQYF
>TRBJ2-1|TRBV5-8|NA
CASSLGIGYNEQFF
>TRBJ1-5|TRBV7-2|NA
CASSSVVRNGNQPQHF
>TRBJ2-1|TRBV29-1|once
CSVGGEQGFF
>TRBJ1-1|TRBV4-3|few
CASSQELSTEAFF
>TRBJ2-5|TRBV7-9|few
CASSPPGRRTEETQYF
>TRBJ1-2|TRBV4-3|NA
CASSQDLGQTGTYF
>TRBJ2-3|TRBV11-3|NA
CASSFFDTQYF
>TRBJ1-1|TRBV4-3|once
CASSQLGGNTEAFF
>TRBJ2-5|TRBV7-9|NA
CASSFSTYQETQYF
>TRBJ2-5|TRBV29-1|NA
CSGKLAGGPQETQYF
>TRBJ1-1|TRBV20-1|NA
CSATQNTEAFF
>TRBJ1-1|TRBV9|once
CASSVGQGNTEAFF
>TRBJ1-2|TRBV15|NA
CATSWGPYGYTF
>TRBJ2-5|TRBV29-1|NA
CSVGGMMKTQYF
>TRBJ2-5|TRBV14|NA
CASSQGVRGETQYF
>TRBJ2-7|TRBV20-1|NA
CSAVRTYEQYF
>TRBJ1-2|TRBV30|NA
CAWRGDLYGYTF
>TRBJ1-1|TRBV7-8|few
CASRKRAGGSAPAFF
>TRBJ1-4|TRBV7-2|few
CASSFGQTTNEKLFF
>TRBJ1-5|TRBV15|once
CATSRHRERSNQPQHF
>TRBJ2-7|TRBV27|NA
CASSYRGWSYEQYF
>TRBJ1-3|TRBV9|NA
CASSEGLRSTIYF
>TRBJ1-2|TRBV29-1|NA
CSVGDRADGYTF
>TRBJ2-2|TRBV9|NA
CASSSRGELFF
>TRBJ2-5|TRBV25-1|NA
CASSEYDSQETQYF
>TRBJ2-3|TRBV5-1|NA
CASSLDGTSGGPTDTQYF